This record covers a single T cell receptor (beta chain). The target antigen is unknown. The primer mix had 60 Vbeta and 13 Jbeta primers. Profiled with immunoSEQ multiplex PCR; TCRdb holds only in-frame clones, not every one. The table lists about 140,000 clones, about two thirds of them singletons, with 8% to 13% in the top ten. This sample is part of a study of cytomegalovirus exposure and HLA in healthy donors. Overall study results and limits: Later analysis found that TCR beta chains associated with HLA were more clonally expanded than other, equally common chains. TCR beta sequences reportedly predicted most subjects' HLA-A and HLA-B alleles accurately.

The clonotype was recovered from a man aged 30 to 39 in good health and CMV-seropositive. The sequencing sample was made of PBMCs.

Here the CDR3 DNA reads TGCGCCAGCAGCGTAGGGGCCGGGGGGACGGAGACCCAGTACTTC. It is translated as CASSVGAGGTETQYF. The rearrangement uses TRBV5-1 and TRBJ2-5, with 7 bases lining up with TRBD2. V was pared by 4 bases and J by 5 bases, with 11 bases of the junction left unmatched. The CDR3 is 15 amino acids. The germline CDR1 and CDR2 sequences are SGHRS and YFSETQ. The full variable domain, in which reference TRBV5-1 and TRBJ2-5 provide the parts outside the CDR3, is KAGVTQTPRYLIKTRGQQVTLSCSPISGHRSVSWYQQTPGQGLQFLFEYFSETQRNKGNFPGRFSGRQFSNSRSEMNVSTLELGDSALYLCASSVGAGGTETQYFGPGTRLLVL.